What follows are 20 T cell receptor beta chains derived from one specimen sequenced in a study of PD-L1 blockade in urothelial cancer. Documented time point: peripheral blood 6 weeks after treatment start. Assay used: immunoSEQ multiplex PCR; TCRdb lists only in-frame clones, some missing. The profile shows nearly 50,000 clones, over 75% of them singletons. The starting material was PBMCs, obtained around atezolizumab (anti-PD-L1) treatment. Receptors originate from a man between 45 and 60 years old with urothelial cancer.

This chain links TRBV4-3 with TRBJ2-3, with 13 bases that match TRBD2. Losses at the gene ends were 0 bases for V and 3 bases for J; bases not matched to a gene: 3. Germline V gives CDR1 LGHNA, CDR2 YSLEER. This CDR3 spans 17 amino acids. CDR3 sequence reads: CASSQDPTSGRTDTQYF. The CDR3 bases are TGCGCCAGCAGCCAAGACCCGACTAGCGGGAGGACAGATACGCAGTATTTT.

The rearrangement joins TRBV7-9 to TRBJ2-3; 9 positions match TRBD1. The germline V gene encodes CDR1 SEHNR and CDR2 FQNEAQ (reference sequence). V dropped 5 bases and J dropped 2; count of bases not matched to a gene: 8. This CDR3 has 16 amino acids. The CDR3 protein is CASSPRDRGTTDTQYF. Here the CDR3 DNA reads TGTGCCAGCAGCCCCCGCGACAGGGGGACCACAGATACGCAGTATTTT.

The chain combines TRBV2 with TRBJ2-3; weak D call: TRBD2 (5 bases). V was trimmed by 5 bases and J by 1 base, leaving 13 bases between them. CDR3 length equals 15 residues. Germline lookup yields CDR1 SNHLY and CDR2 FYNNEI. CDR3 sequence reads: CASSPPGVGTDTQYF. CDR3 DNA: TGTGCCAGCAGTCCCCCCGGGGTCGGCACAGATACGCAGTATTTT.

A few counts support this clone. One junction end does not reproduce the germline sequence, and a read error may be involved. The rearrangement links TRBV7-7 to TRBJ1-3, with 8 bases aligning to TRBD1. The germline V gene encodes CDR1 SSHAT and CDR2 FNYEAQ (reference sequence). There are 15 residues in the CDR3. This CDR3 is CASSLGTGSGNTIYF. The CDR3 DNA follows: TGTGCTAGCAGCTTAGGGACAGGTTCCGGAAACACCATATATTTT.

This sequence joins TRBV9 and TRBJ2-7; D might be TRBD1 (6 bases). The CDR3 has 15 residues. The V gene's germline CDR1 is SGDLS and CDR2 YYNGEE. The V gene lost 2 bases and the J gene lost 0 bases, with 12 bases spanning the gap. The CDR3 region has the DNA TGTGCCAGCAGCGTCCAGGGGACGAGCTCCTACGAGCAGTACTTC. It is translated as CASSVQGTSSYEQYF.

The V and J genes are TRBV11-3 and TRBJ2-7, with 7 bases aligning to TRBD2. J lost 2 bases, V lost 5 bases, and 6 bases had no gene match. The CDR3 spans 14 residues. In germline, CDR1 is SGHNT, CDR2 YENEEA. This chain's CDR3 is CASSHSGAAYEQYF. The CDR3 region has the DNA TGTGCCAGCAGCCACAGCGGGGCAGCCTACGAGCAGTACTTC.

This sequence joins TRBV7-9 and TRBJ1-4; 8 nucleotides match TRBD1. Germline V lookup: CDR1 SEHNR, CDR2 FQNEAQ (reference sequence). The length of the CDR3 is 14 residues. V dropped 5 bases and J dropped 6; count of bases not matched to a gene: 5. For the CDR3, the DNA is TGTGCCAGCAGCGGTACAGGGGGTTATGAAAAACTGTTTTTT. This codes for CASSGTGGYEKLFF.

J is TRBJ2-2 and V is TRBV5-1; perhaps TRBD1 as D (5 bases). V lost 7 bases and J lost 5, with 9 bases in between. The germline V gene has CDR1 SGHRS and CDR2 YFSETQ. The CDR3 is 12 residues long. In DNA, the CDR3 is TGCGCCAGCGGGAAGGGGACCGGGGAGCTGTTTTTT. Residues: CASGKGTGELFF. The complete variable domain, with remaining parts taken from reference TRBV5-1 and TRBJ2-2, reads KAGVTQTPRYLIKTRGQQVTLSCSPISGHRSVSWYQQTPGQGLQFLFEYFSETQRNKGNFPGRFSGRQFSNSRSEMNVSTLELGDSALYLCASGKGTGELFFGEGSRLTVL.

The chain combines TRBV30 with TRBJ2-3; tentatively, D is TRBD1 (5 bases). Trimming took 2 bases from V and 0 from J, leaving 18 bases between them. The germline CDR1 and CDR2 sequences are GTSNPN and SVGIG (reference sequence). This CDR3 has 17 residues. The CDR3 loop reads CAWSRSGKRASTDTQYF. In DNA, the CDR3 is TGTGCCTGGAGTAGGTCAGGGAAACGGGCTAGCACAGATACGCAGTATTTT.

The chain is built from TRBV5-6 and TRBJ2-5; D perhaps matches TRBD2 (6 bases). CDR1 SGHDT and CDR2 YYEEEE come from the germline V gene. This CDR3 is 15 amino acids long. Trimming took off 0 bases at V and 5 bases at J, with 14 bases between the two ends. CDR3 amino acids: CASSLALEGWETQYF. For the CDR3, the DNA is TGTGCCAGCAGCTTGGCCTTGGAGGGGTGGGAGACCCAGTACTTC.

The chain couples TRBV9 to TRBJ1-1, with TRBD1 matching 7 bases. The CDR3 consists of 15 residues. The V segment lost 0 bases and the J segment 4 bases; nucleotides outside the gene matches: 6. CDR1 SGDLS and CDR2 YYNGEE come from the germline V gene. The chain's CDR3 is CASSVEDKGATEAFF. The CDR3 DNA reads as TGTGCCAGCAGCGTAGAGGACAAGGGGGCCACTGAAGCTTTCTTT.

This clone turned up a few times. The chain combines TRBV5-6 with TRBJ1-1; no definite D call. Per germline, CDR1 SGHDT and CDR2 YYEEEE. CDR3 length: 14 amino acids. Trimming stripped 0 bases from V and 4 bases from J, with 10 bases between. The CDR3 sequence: CASSLGAVSTEAFF. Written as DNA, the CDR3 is TGTGCCAGCAGCTTGGGGGCCGTGAGCACTGAAGCTTTCTTT.

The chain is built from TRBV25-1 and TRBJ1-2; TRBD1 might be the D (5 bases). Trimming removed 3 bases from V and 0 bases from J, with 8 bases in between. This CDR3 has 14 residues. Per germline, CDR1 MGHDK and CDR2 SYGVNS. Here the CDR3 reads CASSEWGPNYGYTF. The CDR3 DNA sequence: TGTGCCAGCAGTGAGTGGGGCCCTAACTATGGCTACACCTTC.

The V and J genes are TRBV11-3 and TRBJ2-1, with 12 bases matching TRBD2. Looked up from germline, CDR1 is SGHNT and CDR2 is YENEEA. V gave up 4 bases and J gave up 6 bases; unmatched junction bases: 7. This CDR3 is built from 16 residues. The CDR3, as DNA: TGTGCCAGCAGCTCTCGGACTAGCGGGAAACCCAATGAGCAGTTCTTC. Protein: CASSSRTSGKPNEQFF.

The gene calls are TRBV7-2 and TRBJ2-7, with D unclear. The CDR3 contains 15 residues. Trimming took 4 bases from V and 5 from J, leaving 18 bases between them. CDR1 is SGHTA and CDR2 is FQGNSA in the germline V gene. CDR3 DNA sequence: TGTGCCAGCAGCTCCTTGAACTCGACACGCCACGAGCAGTACTTC. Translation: CASSSLNSTRHEQYF.

The DNA for the CDR3 is TGTGCCAGCAGCTTAGCAGGGGATTCGGTCCACGAGCAGTACTTC. Translated, it gives CASSLAGDSVHEQYF. The chain joins TRBV11-2 to TRBJ2-7; TRBD1 is a possible D gene (6 bases). CDR3 length: 15 residues. V dropped 1 base and J dropped 5 bases, with 15 bases sitting between them. Per the germline V gene, CDR1 is SGHAT and CDR2 is FQNNGV.

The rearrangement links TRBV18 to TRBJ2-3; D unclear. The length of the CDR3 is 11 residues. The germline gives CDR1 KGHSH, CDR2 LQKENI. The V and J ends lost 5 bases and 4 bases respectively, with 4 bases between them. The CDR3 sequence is CASSEPDTQYF. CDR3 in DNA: TGTGCCAGCTCAGAGCCAGATACGCAGTATTTT.

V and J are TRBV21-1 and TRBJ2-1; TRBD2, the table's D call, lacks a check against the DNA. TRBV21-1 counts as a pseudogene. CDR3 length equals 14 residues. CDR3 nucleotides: TGTGCCAGCAGCAACGGAGTCCGGGGGAATGAGCAGTTCTTC. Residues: CASSNGVRGNEQFF.

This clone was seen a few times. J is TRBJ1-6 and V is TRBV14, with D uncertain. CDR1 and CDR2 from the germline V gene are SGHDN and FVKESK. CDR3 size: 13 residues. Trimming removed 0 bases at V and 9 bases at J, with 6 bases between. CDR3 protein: CASSQDFVSPLHF. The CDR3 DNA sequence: TGTGCCAGCAGCCAAGATTTCGTTTCACCCCTCCACTTT.

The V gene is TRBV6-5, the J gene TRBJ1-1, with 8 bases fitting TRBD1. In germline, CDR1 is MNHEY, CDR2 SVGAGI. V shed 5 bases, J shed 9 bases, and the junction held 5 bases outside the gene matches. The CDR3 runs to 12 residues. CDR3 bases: TGTGCCAGCAGTATAGGACAGGGTAAAGCTTTCTTT. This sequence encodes CASSIGQGKAFF.